A selection of T cell receptor beta chains follows, all from one sample in a study of blood T cells in healthy people across ages. TCRdb called the 5' RACE reads again in MiXCR, with one record for every CDR3 protein. The sample has some 640,000 distinct CDR3 sequences, 49% seen once. Sequencing input: blood. The origin of the receptors is a woman aged 55-75 years in good health. Both conserved end residues are trimmed from each CDR3. Fields, in order: clone size, J gene, V gene, CDR3 protein. Clone size is given for some rows only: seen once, a few or many times, or a class if the clone is expanded.

clone_size: few
j_call: TRBJ2-7
v_call: TRBV3-1
cdr3_aa: ASSGRGSISYEQY

clone_size: few
j_call: TRBJ2-7
v_call: TRBV11-1
cdr3_aa: ASSWTFPTYEQY

clone_size: few
j_call: TRBJ2-4
v_call: TRBV15
cdr3_aa: ATSRDPPRGARGWDIQY

clone_size: -
j_call: TRBJ2-1
v_call: TRBV27
cdr3_aa: ASSSAGGSYNEQF

clone_size: many
j_call: TRBJ2-3
v_call: TRBV4-3
cdr3_aa: ASSQVRGLAPDTQY

clone_size: few
j_call: TRBJ2-7
v_call: TRBV9
cdr3_aa: ASSAGDLSVEEQY

clone_size: -
j_call: TRBJ2-1
v_call: TRBV28
cdr3_aa: ASSLSGYSYNEQF

clone_size: -
j_call: TRBJ2-4
v_call: TRBV28
cdr3_aa: ASSALTGDFLAKNIQY

clone_size: few
j_call: TRBJ2-7
v_call: TRBV12-3/TRBV12-4
cdr3_aa: ASSLTRSGASYEQY

clone_size: -
j_call: -
v_call: TRBV5-1
cdr3_aa: ASSLVGQGPTQY

clone_size: -
j_call: TRBJ2-7
v_call: TRBV6-5
cdr3_aa: ASSYSWTGYEQY

clone_size: -
j_call: TRBJ2-7
v_call: TRBV10-3
cdr3_aa: AIRTSVVLPDEQY

clone_size: -
j_call: TRBJ2-5
v_call: TRBV3-1
cdr3_aa: ASSQGYRGQETQY

clone_size: -
j_call: TRBJ2-7
v_call: TRBV6-6
cdr3_aa: ATAQGTYEQY

clone_size: many
j_call: TRBJ2-7
v_call: TRBV5-1
cdr3_aa: ASSPGRGYEQY

clone_size: -
j_call: TRBJ2-1
v_call: TRBV9
cdr3_aa: ASNVVQGARNEQF

clone_size: -
j_call: TRBJ2-6
v_call: TRBV4-1
cdr3_aa: ASSRKLEVAGANVLT

clone_size: -
j_call: TRBJ2-7
v_call: TRBV6-2/TRBV6-3
cdr3_aa: ASSYTLNRKTAAYSYEQY

clone_size: few
j_call: TRBJ1-5
v_call: TRBV2
cdr3_aa: ASSGTGAYHQPQH

clone_size: few
j_call: TRBJ2-3
v_call: TRBV6-2/TRBV6-3
cdr3_aa: ASTRDRGSTDTQY

clone_size: many
j_call: TRBJ2-7
v_call: TRBV10-3
cdr3_aa: AISEGSSYEQY

clone_size: -
j_call: TRBJ2-7
v_call: TRBV10-3
cdr3_aa: AIRATGGLHEQY

clone_size: -
j_call: TRBJ2-6
v_call: TRBV6-6
cdr3_aa: ASSITGDPSGANVLT

clone_size: -
j_call: TRBJ2-7
v_call: TRBV4-1
cdr3_aa: ASSQDPTTGTYEQY

clone_size: -
j_call: TRBJ2-5
v_call: TRBV6-2/TRBV6-3
cdr3_aa: ASAKTGTGVRETQY

clone_size: -
j_call: TRBJ2-3
v_call: TRBV20-1
cdr3_aa: SAREGSGRLDTQY

clone_size: few
j_call: TRBJ2-3
v_call: TRBV7-8
cdr3_aa: ASRVQTLSITDTQY

clone_size: -
j_call: TRBJ2-1
v_call: TRBV5-4
cdr3_aa: ASSSPGQGSNEQF

clone_size: -
j_call: TRBJ2-3
v_call: TRBV28
cdr3_aa: ASSALARGTDTQY

clone_size: few
j_call: TRBJ1-2
v_call: TRBV6-5
cdr3_aa: ASSYRGANYGYT

clone_size: -
j_call: TRBJ2-1
v_call: TRBV20-1
cdr3_aa: SARADRTEQF

clone_size: -
j_call: TRBJ2-1
v_call: TRBV7-9
cdr3_aa: ASSAASGRRQEQF

clone_size: -
j_call: TRBJ1-2
v_call: TRBV4-2
cdr3_aa: ASSVGQINYGYT

clone_size: -
j_call: TRBJ1-2
v_call: TRBV20-1
cdr3_aa: SARVDYGYT

clone_size: -
j_call: TRBJ1-4
v_call: TRBV20-1
cdr3_aa: GARNRLEKLF

clone_size: -
j_call: TRBJ1-1
v_call: TRBV29-1
cdr3_aa: SVGGFDTEAF

clone_size: -
j_call: TRBJ2-6
v_call: TRBV18
cdr3_aa: ASSPPRSGANVLT

clone_size: few
j_call: TRBJ2-7
v_call: TRBV7-6
cdr3_aa: ASSLTREIEQY

clone_size: once
j_call: TRBJ2-3
v_call: TRBV5-1
cdr3_aa: ASSGTGLAGDYTDTQY

clone_size: -
j_call: TRBJ2-1
v_call: TRBV29-1
cdr3_aa: SVERLLAGAYNEQF

clone_size: -
j_call: TRBJ2-2
v_call: TRBV6-2/TRBV6-3
cdr3_aa: ASRAFTNTGELF